Described below is a single T cell receptor beta chain sequence and its context. Sequencing used immunoSEQ multiplex PCR; TCRdb keeps in-frame clones, though not all of them. Here the sample spans 240,000 or so clones, more than 75% being singletons. The record originates from a study of blood T cell repertoires in COVID-19. Trimming removed 8 bases from V and 6 bases from J, with 20 bases in between. CDR3 length: 14 amino acids. Germline V lookup: CDR1 GTSNPN, CDR2 SVGIG (reference sequence). The receptor comes from a middle-aged woman who had recovered from COVID-19. Sequenced material: peripheral blood. This sequence joins TRBV30 and TRBJ1-5; D is perhaps TRBD1 (6 bases). As DNA, the CDR3 is TGTGCCCTCGGGGGCCCCGGGGGGCGTCAGCCCCAGCATTTT. It yields the protein CALGGPGGRQPQHF. Looking up the rest from reference TRBV30 and TRBJ1-5 gives the full variable domain: SQTIHQWPATLVQPVGSPLSLECTVEGTSNPNLYWYRQAAGRGLQLLFYSVGIGQISSEVPQNLSASRPQDRQFILSSKKLLLSDSGFYLCALGGPGGRQPQHFGDGTRLSIL.